The present TCR beta chain was sequenced within a study of control samples from healthy donors and cancer patients. The V gene lost 3 bases and the J gene lost 7 bases, with 14 bases spanning the gap. Germline V CDR1 and CDR2: SGHKS, YYEKEE (reference sequence). The CDR3 is made up of 14 amino acids. Here immunoSEQ multiplex PCR was the method, and the copy in TCRdb shows in-frame clones only, minus some. The sample records 150,000 to 200,000 clones, just over 85% being singletons. This clone was found a few times. The source of this sequence is a young man in good health. The V call is TRBV5-5, the J call TRBJ2-1; no clear D gene. Sequences were obtained from blood. The CDR3 region has the DNA TGTGCCAGCAGCTCGTCGGACGGAGAGAATGAGCAGTTCTTC. It specifies CASSSSDGENEQFF. Full variable domain (rest looked up from reference TRBV5-5 and TRBJ2-1): DAGVTQSPTHLIKTRGQQVTLRCSPISGHKSVSWYQQVLGQGPQFIFQYYEKEERGRGNFPDRFSARQFPNYSSELNVNALLLGDSALYLCASSSSDGENEQFFGPGTRLTVL.